This is a list of T cell receptor beta chains from one sample in a study of cytomegalovirus exposure and HLA in healthy donors. Using immunoSEQ multiplex PCR, the repertoire was profiled, and TCRdb retains in-frame clones only, with some absent. Of approximately 140,000 clones listed, 60% to 80% were seen once; the top ten hold 2% to 3%. Sequencing was done on a sample of PBMCs. Every receptor here comes from a woman in her fifties or sixties in good health and CMV-seropositive. CDR3s include the opening cysteine and the closing phenylalanine or tryptophan. The D gene is left open where the match is weak. Clone size is not always given. Where it is, it says once, few, many or a class for expanded clones.

V	J	size	D	DNA	CDR3
TRBV11-2	TRBJ1-6	-	TRBD1	TGTGCCACCAGAGGACAGGGTGCCTCACCCCTCCACTTT	CATRGQGASPLHF
TRBV6-1	TRBJ1-2	-	-	TGTGCCAGCAGCGCTGAACAGGTCCTTATGGCTGGCTACACCTTC	CASSAEQVLMAGYTF
TRBV18	TRBJ1-1	-	-	TGTGCCAGCTCACCACTGGCCGTCAGCGGCGGCACTGAAGCTTTCTTT	CASSPLAVSGGTEAFF
TRBV7-2	TRBJ2-7	few	TRBD1	TGTGCCAGCAGCTCTCCCAACAGGGGTGGCGAGCAGTACTTC	CASSSPNRGGEQYF
TRBV6-5	TRBJ2-7	few	TRBD1	TGTGCCAGCAGTCAAAACAGGGGGCCCTACGAGCAGTACTTC	CASSQNRGPYEQYF
TRBV7-9	TRBJ1-5	-	-	TGTGCCAGCAGGGCCGGGGGGATGGCCCAGCATTTT	CASRAGGMAQHF
TRBV5-5	TRBJ1-1	-	TRBD1	TGTGCCAGCAGCTTGCAGGACAGGGGGCTCACTGAAGCTTTCTTT	CASSLQDRGLTEAFF
TRBV5-1	TRBJ2-4	few	TRBD2	TGCGCCAGCAGCTTGGGGACTAGCGCAGAATTAGCCAAAAACATTCAGTACTTC	CASSLGTSAELAKNIQYF
TRBV28	TRBJ2-5	-	TRBD2	TGTGCCAGCAGTTCTCGGGGGGGCTACGAGACCCAGTACTTC	CASSSRGGYETQYF
TRBV5-1	TRBJ2-1	-	TRBD2	TGCGCCAGCAGCTTGGCGATGACTAGCGGAGCCTACAATGAGCAGTTCTTC	CASSLAMTSGAYNEQFF
TRBV6-1	TRBJ1-2	-	TRBD1	TGTGCCAGCAGTGAACCCTACAGGGGTGGCTACACCTTC	CASSEPYRGGYTF
TRBV4-2	TRBJ1-6	-	TRBD1	TGTGCCAGCAGCCAGGGGGACAGGGGCCTTAATTCACCCCTCCACTTT	CASSQGDRGLNSPLHF
TRBV5-1	TRBJ1-3	few	-	TGCGCCAGCAGCCCCGGACAGACAGGCTCTGGAAACACCATATATTTT	CASSPGQTGSGNTIYF
TRBV15	TRBJ1-2	-	-	TGTGCCACCAGCAGAGATCAAGGGAGTTACATCTATGGCTACACCTTC	CATSRDQGSYIYGYTF
TRBV7-9	TRBJ2-7	-	TRBD2	TGTGCCAGCACCTCCGGGGGGGGGACGACCTCCTACGAGCAGTACTTC	CASTSGGGTTSYEQYF